A single TCR beta chain is shown here with its context. Only in-frame clones appear in the TCRdb table, and some are missing; sequencing was by immunoSEQ multiplex PCR. This sample has tens of thousands of clones, with roughly 87% found just once. This CDR3 has 11 residues. CDR1 and CDR2 (germline): GTSNPN, SVGIG (reference sequence). The V end lost 4 bases, the J end lost 5 bases, and 7 bases lay between the germline ends. This entry belongs to a study of OX40 agonist ivuxolimab in advanced cancers. At the level of the study: Ivuxolimab was delivered to patients intravenously every 2 weeks at doses spanning 0.01 to 10 mg/kg.

The source was CD4+ or CD8+ T cells sorted from blood, collected in a trial of the OX40 agonist ivuxolimab. This TCR derives from an adult with an advanced solid tumor such as melanoma, head and neck, liver or kidney cancer. The rearrangement uses TRBV30 and TRBJ2-3, with D unclear. The CDR3 loop reads CAWNPVDTQYF. The CDR3 DNA is TGTGCCTGGAACCCTGTAGATACGCAGTATTTT.